These 23 T cell receptor beta chains originate from one sample sequenced in a study of cytomegalovirus exposure and HLA in healthy donors. PCR primers comprised 60 Vbeta and 13 Jbeta primers. This table comes from immunoSEQ multiplex PCR, and its TCRdb copy is limited to in-frame clones, with some not included. The sample lists roughly 160,000 clones, 80% to 85% occurring once. The material sequenced was PBMCs. The receptors stem from a male donor in good health and CMV-seropositive.

The rearrangement uses TRBV4-1 and TRBJ1-6, with D unclear. The V end was cut by 0 bases, the J end by 0 bases, with 18 bases between. The CDR3 loop spans 20 amino acids. In germline, CDR1 is MGHRA, CDR2 YSYEKL. CDR3 DNA sequence: TGCGCCAGCAGCCAAGAAACCCCGCTGCCCGGTAGCTCCTATAATTCACCCCTCCACTTT. The encoded protein is CASSQETPLPGSSYNSPLHF.

A remark on this clone: The junction departs from the called germline gene at one end, perhaps through a read error. The CDR3 nucleotides read TGTGCCAGCAGTCACTCCGATGAGGGGGCCTACGAGCAGTACTTC. It codes for CASSHSDEGAYEQYF. The rearrangement uses TRBV6-5 and TRBJ2-7; TRBD1 is a possible D gene (6 bases). The CDR3 length is 15 residues. CDR1 and CDR2 (germline): MNHEY, SVGAGI.

This chain joins TRBV25-1 and TRBJ2-2; D possibly corresponds to TRBD1 (6 bases). The germline V gene encodes CDR1 MGHDK and CDR2 SYGVNS. V was pared by 6 bases and J by 5 bases, with 13 bases between. The CDR3 loop spans 14 amino acids. The CDR3 sequence: CASRGTSGTGELFF. Here the CDR3 DNA reads TGTGCCAGCAGGGGGACAAGCGGAACCGGGGAGCTGTTTTTT.

The chain is built from TRBV6-4 and TRBJ1-4; no clear D. Germline lookup yields CDR1 MRHNA and CDR2 SNTAGT. This CDR3 contains 15 residues. V lost 6 bases and J 0 bases, leaving 11 bases between the germline ends. The CDR3 reads CASSRTGATNEKLFF. The CDR3 region has the DNA TGTGCCAGCAGCAGGACCGGGGCAACTAATGAAAAACTGTTTTTT.

This clone has a single count. The genes are TRBV27 and TRBJ2-2; D is perhaps TRBD1 (6 bases). The CDR3 is made up of 16 amino acids. V was clipped by 4 bases and J by 0 bases, with 12 bases between them. Germline CDR1 reads MNHEY; CDR2 reads SMNVEV (reference sequence). This chain's CDR3 is CASSWDTRANTGELFF. For the CDR3, the DNA is TGTGCCAGCAGTTGGGACACCCGCGCGAACACCGGGGAGCTGTTTTTT.

This clone has a single count. The chain carries TRBV2 and TRBJ1-5, with TRBD1 identical over 10 bases. After removal of 11 bases from V and 1 base from J, the junction contained 5 bases not matched to a gene. This CDR3 region has 14 residues. Germline V CDR1 and CDR2: SNHLY, FYNNEI. In DNA form, the CDR3 reads TGTGCCGGGGGGGGACAGGGGAGCAATCAGCCCCAGCATTTT. This gives the protein CAGGGQGSNQPQHF.

This clone occurred once. J is TRBJ1-6 and V is TRBV28, with TRBD1 matching 9 bases. The V and J ends lost 2 bases and 10 bases, in that order; junction bases with no gene match: 3. This CDR3 spans 14 amino acids. Germline values: CDR1 MDHEN, CDR2 SYDVKM. The CDR3 loop is CASSLGTGRSPLHF. The DNA of the CDR3 is TGTGCCAGCAGTTTAGGGACAGGGAGATCACCCCTCCACTTT.

The chain couples TRBV27 to TRBJ2-7; D might be TRBD1 (6 bases). This CDR3 has 17 residues. Looked up from germline, CDR1 is MNHEY and CDR2 is SMNVEV (reference sequence). V was clipped by 3 bases and J by 0 bases, with 18 bases between them. The CDR3 loop is CASSFSRTERSSYEQYF. In DNA, the CDR3 is TGTGCCAGCAGTTTTTCCCGGACAGAAAGGAGCTCCTACGAGCAGTACTTC.

This clone was picked up one time. V gene TRBV5-4 combines with J gene TRBJ2-3; TRBD1 aligns across 12 bases. Trimming at V came to 4 bases and at J to 13 bases, leaving 16 bases not matched to a gene. The CDR3 is made up of 16 amino acids. Germline loops: CDR1 SGHNT, CDR2 YYREEE (reference sequence). CDR3 amino acids: CASSDRDRGQGIRKYF. The CDR3 DNA is TGTGCCAGCAGCGACCGGGACAGGGGGCAAGGGATTCGGAAGTATTTT. Together with reference TRBV5-4 and TRBJ2-3, the CDR3 gives the full variable domain: ETGVTQSPTHLIKTRGQQVTLRCSSQSGHNTVSWYQQALGQGPQFIFQYYREEENGRGNFPPRFSGLQFPNYSSELNVNALELDDSALYLCASSDRDRGQGIRKYFGPGTRLTVL.

This chain connects TRBV7-9 to TRBJ2-2; no clear D. V was pared by 11 bases and J by 7 bases, with 14 bases between. Per the germline V gene, CDR1 is SEHNR and CDR2 is FQNEAQ (reference sequence). The CDR3 is made up of 12 amino acids. CDR3: CAAESPIGELFF. In DNA, the CDR3 is TGTGCCGCCGAGTCCCCTATCGGGGAGCTGTTTTTT.

The genes are TRBV4-1 and TRBJ1-3; unclear D gene. V lost 1 base and J lost 4, with 20 bases in between. The CDR3 runs to 18 residues. Germline assignment: CDR1 MGHRA and CDR2 YSYEKL. The CDR3 DNA reads TGCGCCAGCAGCCAAGGCGGCGGAGGGATATTGCCGGGAAACACCATATATTTT. It translates to CASSQGGGGILPGNTIYF.

With respect to this clone: Other DNA sequences from this sample encode an identical CDR3 as well. The gene calls are TRBV15 and TRBJ1-5, with D tentatively TRBD1 (5 bases). Germline V gives CDR1 LNHNV, CDR2 YYDKDF (reference sequence). CDR3 length equals 14 residues. V was clipped by 0 bases and J by 6 bases, with 9 bases between them. CDR3 nucleotide sequence: TGTGCCACCAGCAGAGACAGGGTCGGTCAGCCCCAGCATTTT. The encoded protein is CATSRDRVGQPQHF.

This chain links TRBV30 with TRBJ1-4; TRBD1 matches 8 bases. The CDR3 is 14 amino acids. V lost 3 bases, J lost 4 bases, and 4 bases stayed unmatched. The V gene's germline CDR1 is GTSNPN and CDR2 SVGIG (reference sequence). The CDR3 coding sequence is TGTGCCTGGAGCCAGACAGGGGTTAATGAAAAACTGTTTTTT. Residues: CAWSQTGVNEKLFF.

The chain links TRBV28 to TRBJ1-2, with D perhaps matching TRBD1 (6 bases). Germline V gene lookup returns CDR1 MDHEN and CDR2 SYDVKM. V lost 5 bases, J lost 4 bases, and 8 bases lay in between. The CDR3 contains 12 residues. The CDR3 region has the DNA TGTGCCAGCAGTCTGACAGGCTATGGCTACACCTTC. Residues: CASSLTGYGYTF.

This clone has only one observation. V usage is TRBV9 and J usage is TRBJ2-1; weak D call: TRBD2 (5 bases). This CDR3 contains 15 residues. The ends were cut back, 0 bases at V and 4 bases at J, with 11 bases in the middle. From germline, CDR1 is SGDLS and CDR2 YYNGEE. CDR3 amino acids: CASSVDEGRYNEQFF. Here the CDR3 DNA reads TGTGCCAGCAGCGTAGATGAGGGCCGATACAATGAGCAGTTCTTC. The whole variable domain, remainder taken from reference TRBV9 and TRBJ2-1, is DSGVTQTPKHLITATGQRVTLRCSPRSGDLSVYWYQQSLDQGLQFLIQYYNGEERAKGNILERFSAQQFPDLHSELNLSSLELGDSALYFCASSVDEGRYNEQFFGPGTRLTVL.

The V gene is TRBV9, the J gene TRBJ2-3; TRBD2 matches at 11 bases. Germline-derived CDR1 and CDR2 are SGDLS and YYNGEE. V trimming: 3 bases; J trimming: 2 bases; junction bases outside the gene matches: 5. The CDR3 extends over 16 amino acids. DNA for the CDR3: TGTGCCAGCAGCGGCGGGACTAGCGGACTCACAGATACGCAGTATTTT. This sequence encodes CASSGGTSGLTDTQYF.

This clone was counted a single time. V is TRBV18 and J is TRBJ2-7; 15 nucleotides align to TRBD2. Looked up from germline, CDR1 is KGHSH and CDR2 is LQKENI. The ends lost 0 bases at V and 5 bases at J; junction bases unmatched: 2. This CDR3 is built from 16 residues. In nucleotides, the CDR3 is TGTGCCAGCTCACCACCGGGACTAGCGGGAGGAAACGAGCAGTACTTC. Translating gives CASSPPGLAGGNEQYF.

The rearrangement joins TRBV7-2 to TRBJ1-5, with unresolved D. V lost 4 bases to trimming and J lost 0 bases, with 4 bases between them. This CDR3 spans 13 amino acids. Germline CDR1 reads SGHTA; CDR2 reads FQGNSA. Here the CDR3 DNA reads TGTGCCAGCAGCTCTTATAGCAATCAGCCCCAGCATTTT. This sequence encodes CASSSYSNQPQHF. The full variable domain, its missing parts supplied by reference TRBV7-2 and TRBJ1-5, is GAGVSQSPSNKVTEKGKDVELRCDPISGHTALYWYRQSLGQGLEFLIYFQGNSAPDKSGLPSDRFSAERTGGSVSTLTIQRTQQEDSAVYLCASSSYSNQPQHFGDGTRLSIL.

This clone has only one observation. The chain employs TRBV30 and TRBJ2-1; the match to TRBD2 covers 7 bases. Germline V lookup: CDR1 GTSNPN, CDR2 SVGIG (reference sequence). V dropped 0 bases and J dropped 3; count of bases not matched to a gene: 8. The CDR3 has 16 amino acids. CDR3: CAWSVLGGSDYNEQFF. CDR3 coding DNA: TGTGCCTGGAGTGTACTGGGCGGGAGTGACTACAATGAGCAGTTCTTC. Combining the CDR3 with reference TRBV30 and TRBJ2-1 gives the whole variable domain SQTIHQWPATLVQPVGSPLSLECTVEGTSNPNLYWYRQAAGRGLQLLFYSVGIGQISSEVPQNLSASRPQDRQFILSSKKLLLSDSGFYLCAWSVLGGSDYNEQFFGPGTRLTVL.

The V gene is TRBV5-1, the J gene TRBJ2-5; 7 bases fit TRBD1. The V gene end was trimmed by 3 bases and the J gene end by 0 bases; junction bases not matched to a gene: 5. In germline, CDR1 is SGHRS, CDR2 YFSETQ. This CDR3 has 15 residues. In nucleotides, the CDR3 is TGCGCCAGCAGCTCTACCGGGACAGACCAAGAGACCCAGTACTTC. Residues: CASSSTGTDQETQYF.

This rearrangement joins TRBV30 to TRBJ2-5; D not resolved. V dropped 2 bases and J dropped 4 bases, with 5 bases sitting between them. There are 11 residues in the CDR3. Germline V gene data show CDR1 as GTSNPN and CDR2 as SVGIG (reference sequence). The CDR3 loop is CAWSIRETQYF. The CDR3 coding sequence is TGTGCCTGGAGTATCAGAGAGACCCAGTACTTC.

The CDR3 loop reads CASSHGTVNEQFF. Written as DNA, the CDR3 is TGTGCCAGCAGCCACGGGACAGTAAATGAGCAGTTCTTC. The chain links TRBV4-2 to TRBJ2-1, with 7 bases matching TRBD1. The CDR3 has 13 residues. Germline V lookup: CDR1 LGHNA, CDR2 YNFKEQ. V shed 3 bases, J shed 7 bases, and the junction held 3 bases outside the gene matches.

The chain uses TRBV27 and TRBJ1-5; D possibly corresponds to TRBD1 (6 bases). Trimming cost V 5 bases and J 3 bases, with 17 bases left between them. Germline CDR1 and CDR2: MNHEY and SMNVEV (reference sequence). The CDR3 loop spans 16 amino acids. This CDR3 reads CASSASKTGYNQPQHF. CDR3 coding DNA: TGTGCCAGCAGTGCTTCGAAAACAGGGTACAATCAGCCCCAGCATTTT.